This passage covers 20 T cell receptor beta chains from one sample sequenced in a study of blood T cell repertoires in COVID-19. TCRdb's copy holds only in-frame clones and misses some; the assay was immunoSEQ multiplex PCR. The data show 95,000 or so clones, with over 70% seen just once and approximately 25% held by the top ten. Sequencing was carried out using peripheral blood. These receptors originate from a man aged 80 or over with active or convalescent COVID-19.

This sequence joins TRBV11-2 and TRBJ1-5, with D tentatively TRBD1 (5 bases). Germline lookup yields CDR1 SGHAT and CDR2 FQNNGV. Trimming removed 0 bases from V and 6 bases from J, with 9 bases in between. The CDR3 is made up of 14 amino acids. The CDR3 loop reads CASSLDRVGQPQHF. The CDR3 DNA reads TGTGCCAGCAGCTTAGACAGGGTTGGTCAGCCCCAGCATTTT.

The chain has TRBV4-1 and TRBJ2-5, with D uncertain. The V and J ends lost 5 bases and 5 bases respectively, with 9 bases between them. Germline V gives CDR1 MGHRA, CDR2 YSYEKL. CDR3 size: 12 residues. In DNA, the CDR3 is TGCGCCAGCAGCTTAGACGGGGAGACCCAGTACTTC. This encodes CASSLDGETQYF.

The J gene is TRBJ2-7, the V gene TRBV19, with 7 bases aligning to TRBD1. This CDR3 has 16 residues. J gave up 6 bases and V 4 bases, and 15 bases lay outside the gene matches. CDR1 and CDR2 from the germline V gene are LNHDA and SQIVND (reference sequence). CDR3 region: CASSRDSLYRVSEQYF. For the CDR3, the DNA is TGTGCCAGTAGTAGGGACAGCCTCTATCGGGTCTCCGAGCAGTACTTC.

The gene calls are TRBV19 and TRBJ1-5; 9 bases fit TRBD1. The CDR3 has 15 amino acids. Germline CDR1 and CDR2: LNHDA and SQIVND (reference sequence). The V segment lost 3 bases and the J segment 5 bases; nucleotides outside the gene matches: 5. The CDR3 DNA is TGTGCCAGTAGTATTCCGGGACAGGGAGATCAGCCCCAGCATTTT. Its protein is CASSIPGQGDQPQHF.

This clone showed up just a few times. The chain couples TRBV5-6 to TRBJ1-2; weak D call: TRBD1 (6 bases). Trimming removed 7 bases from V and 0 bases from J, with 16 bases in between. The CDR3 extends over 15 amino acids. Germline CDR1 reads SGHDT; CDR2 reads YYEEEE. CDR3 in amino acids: CASGGVGQPNYGYTF. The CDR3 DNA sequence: TGTGCCAGCGGGGGAGTCGGACAGCCTAACTATGGCTACACCTTC.

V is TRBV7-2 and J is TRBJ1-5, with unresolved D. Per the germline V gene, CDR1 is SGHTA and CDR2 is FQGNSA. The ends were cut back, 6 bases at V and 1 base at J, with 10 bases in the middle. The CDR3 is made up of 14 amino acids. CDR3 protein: CASRLIESNQPQHF. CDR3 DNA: TGTGCCAGCAGACTAATAGAAAGCAATCAGCCCCAGCATTTT. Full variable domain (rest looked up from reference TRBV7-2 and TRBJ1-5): GAGVSQSPSNKVTEKGKDVELRCDPISGHTALYWYRQSLGQGLEFLIYFQGNSAPDKSGLPSDRFSAERTGGSVSTLTIQRTQQEDSAVYLCASRLIESNQPQHFGDGTRLSIL.

This chain's CDR3 is CASSLAGDRGSQPNYGYTF. DNA of the CDR3: TGTGCCAGCAGTTTAGCGGGGGACAGGGGTTCTCAACCTAACTATGGCTACACCTTC. The rearrangement links TRBV28 to TRBJ1-2, with 10 nucleotides matching TRBD1. The CDR3 extends over 19 amino acids. Germline V gives CDR1 MDHEN, CDR2 SYDVKM. V shed 2 bases and J 0 bases; nucleotides not matched to a gene: 12.

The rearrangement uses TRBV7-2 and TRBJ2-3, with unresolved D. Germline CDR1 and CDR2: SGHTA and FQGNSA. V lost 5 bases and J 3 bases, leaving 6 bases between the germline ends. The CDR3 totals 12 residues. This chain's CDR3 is CASSPITDTQYF. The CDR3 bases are TGTGCCAGCAGCCCTATAACAGATACGCAGTATTTT.

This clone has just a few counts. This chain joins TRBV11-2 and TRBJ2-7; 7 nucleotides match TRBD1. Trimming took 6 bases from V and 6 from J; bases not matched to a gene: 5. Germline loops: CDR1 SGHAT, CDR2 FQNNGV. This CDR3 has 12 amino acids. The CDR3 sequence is CASSSQGSEQYF. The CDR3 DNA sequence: TGTGCCAGCAGTTCACAGGGGTCCGAGCAGTACTTC.

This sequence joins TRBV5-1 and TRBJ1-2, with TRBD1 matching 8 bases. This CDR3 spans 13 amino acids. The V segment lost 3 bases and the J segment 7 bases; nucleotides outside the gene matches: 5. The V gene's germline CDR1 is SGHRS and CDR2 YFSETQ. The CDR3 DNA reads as TGCGCCAGCAGCTACGGACAGGGAGGTGGCTACACCTTC. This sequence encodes CASSYGQGGGYTF.

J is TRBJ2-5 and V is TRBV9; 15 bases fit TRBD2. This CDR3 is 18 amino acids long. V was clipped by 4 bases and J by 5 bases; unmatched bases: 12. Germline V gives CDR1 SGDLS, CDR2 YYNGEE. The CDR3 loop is CASSPLGGLAGGTETQYF. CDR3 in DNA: TGTGCCAGCAGCCCTCTCGGGGGACTAGCGGGGGGAACGGAGACCCAGTACTTC.

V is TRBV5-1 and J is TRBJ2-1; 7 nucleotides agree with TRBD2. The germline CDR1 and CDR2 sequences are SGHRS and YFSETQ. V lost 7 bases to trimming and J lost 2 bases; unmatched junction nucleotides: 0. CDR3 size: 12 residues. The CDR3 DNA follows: TGCGCCAGCGGGGGGGCCTACAATGAGCAGTTCTTC. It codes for CASGGAYNEQFF.

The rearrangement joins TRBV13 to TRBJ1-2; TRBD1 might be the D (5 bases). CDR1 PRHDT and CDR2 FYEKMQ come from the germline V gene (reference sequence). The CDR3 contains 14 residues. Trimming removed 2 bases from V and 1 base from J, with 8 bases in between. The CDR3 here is CASSLWGVNYGYTF. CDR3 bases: TGTGCCAGCAGCTTATGGGGGGTTAACTATGGCTACACCTTC. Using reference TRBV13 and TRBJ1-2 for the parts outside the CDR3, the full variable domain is AAGVIQSPRHLIKEKRETATLKCYPIPRHDTVYWYQQGPGQDPQFLISFYEKMQSDKGSIPDRFSAQQFSDYHSELNMSSLELGDSALYFCASSLWGVNYGYTFGSGTRLTVV.

As DNA, the CDR3 is TGTGCCTGGAGCCCTCGGGACAGGGGCCTCTACGAGCAGTACTTC. Translating it yields CAWSPRDRGLYEQYF. V usage is TRBV30 and J usage is TRBJ2-7; 10 bases align to TRBD1. Germline loops: CDR1 GTSNPN, CDR2 SVGIG (reference sequence). V lost 3 bases and J lost 3; bases outside the gene matches: 8. This CDR3 comprises 15 residues.

CDR3 sequence (DNA): TGCGCCAGCAGCCGCTTGACTAGCGGGGGGCCTTACAATGAGCAGTTCTTC. Translating gives CASSRLTSGGPYNEQFF. V usage is TRBV5-1 and J usage is TRBJ2-1, with TRBD2 identical over 13 bases. The CDR3 runs to 17 residues. V shed 4 bases and J 4 bases; nucleotides not matched to a gene: 8. The germline V gene has CDR1 SGHRS and CDR2 YFSETQ.

The CDR3 coding sequence is TGTGCCAGCAGCTCACAGGGTAATGGTTACGAGCAGTACTTC. Its protein is CASSSQGNGYEQYF. The rearrangement joins TRBV5-6 to TRBJ2-7; possibly TRBD1 for D (6 bases). Germline CDR1 and CDR2: SGHDT and YYEEEE. The CDR3 spans 14 residues. V was cut by 3 bases and J by 4 bases, with 14 bases left in between.

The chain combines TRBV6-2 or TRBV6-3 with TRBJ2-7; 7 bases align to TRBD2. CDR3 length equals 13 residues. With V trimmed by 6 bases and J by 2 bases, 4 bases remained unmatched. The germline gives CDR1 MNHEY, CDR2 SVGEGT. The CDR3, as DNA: TGTGCCAGCAGCCCGACTAGCCCCTACGAGCAGTACTTC. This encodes CASSPTSPYEQYF.

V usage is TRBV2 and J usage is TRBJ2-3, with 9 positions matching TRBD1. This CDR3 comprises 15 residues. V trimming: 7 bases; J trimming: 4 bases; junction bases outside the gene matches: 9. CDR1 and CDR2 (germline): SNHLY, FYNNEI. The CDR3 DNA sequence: TGTGCCAGCACTTGGGACAGGGCGAGCGCAGATACGCAGTATTTT. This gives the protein CASTWDRASADTQYF.

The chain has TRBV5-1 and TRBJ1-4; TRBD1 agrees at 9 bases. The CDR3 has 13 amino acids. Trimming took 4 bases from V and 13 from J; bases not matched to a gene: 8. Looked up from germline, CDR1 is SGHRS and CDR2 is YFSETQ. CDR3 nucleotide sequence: TGCGCCAGCAGCCAAGGACAGGGGAGAGGACTGTTTTTT. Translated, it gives CASSQGQGRGLFF.

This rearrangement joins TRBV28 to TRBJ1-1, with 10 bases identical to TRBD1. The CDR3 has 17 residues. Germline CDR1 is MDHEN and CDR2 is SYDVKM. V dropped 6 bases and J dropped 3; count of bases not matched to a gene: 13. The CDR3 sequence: CASSQRTGGISDTEAFF. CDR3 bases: TGTGCCAGCAGCCAACGGACAGGGGGGATATCGGACACTGAAGCTTTCTTT. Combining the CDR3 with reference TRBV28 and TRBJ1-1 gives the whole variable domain DVKVTQSSRYLVKRTGEKVFLECVQDMDHENMFWYRQDPGLGLRLIYFSYDVKMKEKGDIPEGYSVSREKKERFSLILESASTNQTSMYLCASSQRTGGISDTEAFFGQGTRLTVV.